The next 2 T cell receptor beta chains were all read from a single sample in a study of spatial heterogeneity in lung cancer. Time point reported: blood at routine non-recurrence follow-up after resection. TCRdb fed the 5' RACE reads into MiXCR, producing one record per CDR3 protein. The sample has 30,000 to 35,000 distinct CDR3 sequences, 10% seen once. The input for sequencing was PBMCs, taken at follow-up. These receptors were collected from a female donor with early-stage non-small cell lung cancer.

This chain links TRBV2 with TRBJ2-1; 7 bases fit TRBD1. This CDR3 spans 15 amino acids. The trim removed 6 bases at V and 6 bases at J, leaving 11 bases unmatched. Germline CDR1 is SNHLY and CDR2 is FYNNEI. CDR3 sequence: CASRPGTEAFNEQFF. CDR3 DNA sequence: TGTGCCAGCAGACCCGGGACAGAAGCCTTCAATGAGCAGTTCTTC. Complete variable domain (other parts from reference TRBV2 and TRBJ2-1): EPEVTQTPSHQVTQMGQEVILRCVPISNHLYFYWYRQILGQKVEFLVSFYNNEISEKSEIFDDQFSVERPDGSNFTLKIRSTKLEDSAMYFCASRPGTEAFNEQFFGPGTRLTVL.

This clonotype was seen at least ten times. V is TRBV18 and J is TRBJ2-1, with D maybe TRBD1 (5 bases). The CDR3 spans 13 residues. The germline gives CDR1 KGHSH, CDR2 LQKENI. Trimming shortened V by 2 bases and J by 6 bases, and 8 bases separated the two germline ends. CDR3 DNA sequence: TGTGCCAGCTCACCAAGGGGTAGCAATGAGCAGTTCTTC. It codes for CASSPRGSNEQFF.